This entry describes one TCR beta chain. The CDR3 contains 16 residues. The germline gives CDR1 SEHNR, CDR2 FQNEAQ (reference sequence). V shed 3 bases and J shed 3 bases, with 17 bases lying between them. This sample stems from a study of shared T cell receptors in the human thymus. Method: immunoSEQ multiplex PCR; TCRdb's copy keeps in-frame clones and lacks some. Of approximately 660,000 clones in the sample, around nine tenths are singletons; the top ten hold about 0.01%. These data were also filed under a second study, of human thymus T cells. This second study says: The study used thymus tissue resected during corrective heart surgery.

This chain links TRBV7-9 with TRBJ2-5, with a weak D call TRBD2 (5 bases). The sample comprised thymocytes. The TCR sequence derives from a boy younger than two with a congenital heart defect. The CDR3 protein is CASSLGVSRKEETQYF. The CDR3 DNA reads TGTGCCAGCAGCTTGGGAGTTTCTAGGAAAGAAGAGACCCAGTACTTC.